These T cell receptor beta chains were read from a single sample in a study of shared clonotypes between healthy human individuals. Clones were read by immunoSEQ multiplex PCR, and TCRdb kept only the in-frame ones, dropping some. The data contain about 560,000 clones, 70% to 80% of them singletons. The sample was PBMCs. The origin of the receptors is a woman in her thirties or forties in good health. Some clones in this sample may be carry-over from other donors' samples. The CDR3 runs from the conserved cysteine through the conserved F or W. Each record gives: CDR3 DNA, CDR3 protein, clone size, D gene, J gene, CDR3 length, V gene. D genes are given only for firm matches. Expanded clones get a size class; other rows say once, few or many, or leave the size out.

TGTGCCAGCAGCGTAGCGACGGGACAGGGGTATGGCGAGCAGTACTTC	CASSVATGQGYGEQYF	-	TRBD1	TRBJ2-7	16	TRBV9
TGTGCCAGCAGTCCCCGAAGTAACTCCGAAAAACTGTTTTTT	CASSPRSNSEKLFF	-	-	TRBJ1-4	14	TRBV27
TGTGCCAGCAGCTCCGGGACTAGCGTTGAGGAGACCCAGTACTTC	CASSSGTSVEETQYF	once	TRBD2	TRBJ2-5	15	TRBV11-3
TGTGCCAGTAGTATAGTGAGGGGAAGGAGCAATCAGCCCCAGCATTTT	CASSIVRGRSNQPQHF	-	-	TRBJ1-5	16	TRBV19
TGTGCCAGCAGTTTGTGGGACAGGGCGGAGACCCAGTACTTC	CASSLWDRAETQYF	-	TRBD1	TRBJ2-5	14	TRBV27
TGTGCCAGCAGCCGCGGACAGGGGGGAAACACCATATATTTT	CASSRGQGGNTIYF	-	TRBD1	TRBJ1-3	14	TRBV6-6
TGTGCCTGGAGTGTACCTAGCGGGAGCTATGAGCAGTTCTTC	CAWSVPSGSYEQFF	-	TRBD2	TRBJ2-1	14	TRBV30
TGTGCCAGCAGTGAAGAGGGGGGCCATCAGCCCCAGCATTTT	CASSEEGGHQPQHF	-	-	TRBJ1-5	14	TRBV6-1
TGTGCCAGCAGCTTGGAGCGGAACCGGTACATTCAGTACTTC	CASSLERNRYIQYF	-	-	TRBJ2-4	14	TRBV5-6
TGCAGCGTCAAGGACAGGGACGGCAATCAGCCCCAGCATTTT	CSVKDRDGNQPQHF	-	TRBD1	TRBJ1-5	14	TRBV29-1
TGTGCCATCAGTGAGTCTCGGGGGTCTGGGGACACTGAAGCTTTCTTT	CAISESRGSGDTEAFF	-	-	TRBJ1-1	16	TRBV10-3
TGTGCCATTGCCGGCCGCGGGAATAACAATGAGCAGTTCTTC	CAIAGRGNNNEQFF	-	-	TRBJ2-1	14	TRBV19
TGTGCCAGCAGTTATTCCGGGAAGGTCTCCACTGAAGCTTTCTTT	CASSYSGKVSTEAFF	once	-	TRBJ1-1	15	TRBV6-5
TGTGCCAGCAGCTCCATAGCGGGAGCGACCGGGGAGCTGTTTTTT	CASSSIAGATGELFF	-	TRBD2	TRBJ2-2	15	TRBV11-2
TGTGCCAGCAGCTTAGACGGGGCCGACAATGAGCAGTTCTTC	CASSLDGADNEQFF	-	-	TRBJ2-1	14	TRBV7-2
TGTGCCTGGAGTGTATTGTCTTTAGGCTACACCTTC	CAWSVLSLGYTF	-	-	TRBJ1-2	12	TRBV30
TGCGCCAGCAGCCAGGGCTACGAGCAGTACTTC	CASSQGYEQYF	-	-	TRBJ2-7	11	TRBV5-1
TGTGCCAGCAGTGGGACTGGGGGTACTAATGAAAAACTGTTTTTT	CASSGTGGTNEKLFF	-	-	TRBJ1-4	15	TRBV28
TGCGCCAGCAGCCCGATAAGCGGCTCCTACGAGCAGTACTTC	CASSPISGSYEQYF	-	-	TRBJ2-7	14	TRBV4-3
TGTGCCAGCAGCCAAGGTCCGGGACAAGAGACCCAGTACTTC	CASSQGPGQETQYF	-	-	TRBJ2-5	14	TRBV4-2
TGTGCCACCAGCAGAGGACGGCTAGGCGATGAGCAGTTCTTC	CATSRGRLGDEQFF	-	-	TRBJ2-1	14	TRBV15
TGTGCCAGCAGCTTAGCGTTGAACACTGAAGCTTTCTTT	CASSLALNTEAFF	few	-	TRBJ1-1	13	TRBV7-6
TGTGCCAGCAGCGAAGGACTAGCGGGAGGGCCAGATACGCAGTATTTT	CASSEGLAGGPDTQYF	few	TRBD2	TRBJ2-3	16	TRBV11-3
TGTGCCAGCAGCGTAGCTGGGGGAGGGGTCACCGGGGAGCTGTTTTTT	CASSVAGGGVTGELFF	-	TRBD2	TRBJ2-2	16	TRBV9
TGTGCCAGCAGCTTACTGGGCCAGGGCTACGAGCAGTACTTC	CASSLLGQGYEQYF	-	-	TRBJ2-7	14	TRBV11-2
TGCAGCGTTGTGGGGGGGTCTAGCGGGAGTTACGAGCAGTACTTC	CSVVGGSSGSYEQYF	-	TRBD2	TRBJ2-7	15	TRBV29-1
TGCGCCAGCAGCCAAGAAAACAGGGGGACAGATACGCAGTATTTT	CASSQENRGTDTQYF	few	TRBD1	TRBJ2-3	15	TRBV4-3
TGTGCCAGCAGCTCACGGGGCTATAGCGGGGAAGAGTCCTACGAGCAGTACTTC	CASSSRGYSGEESYEQYF	-	TRBD2	TRBJ2-7	18	TRBV7-9
TGTGCCAGCAGTTACCCGGGACTTCAAGAGACCCAGTACTTC	CASSYPGLQETQYF	-	-	TRBJ2-5	14	TRBV6-6
TGCGCCAGCAGCGGGGGACTAGCGGGAAGCGCCTACGAGCAGTACTTC	CASSGGLAGSAYEQYF	-	TRBD2	TRBJ2-7	16	TRBV5-1
TGTGCCAGCAGTGATATTAGCGGTTCCTACGAGCAGTACTTC	CASSDISGSYEQYF	-	-	TRBJ2-7	14	TRBV2
TGTGCCAGTGGCCGGGACAGGTCTGTACCATTCTACGAGCAGTACTTC	CASGRDRSVPFYEQYF	-	TRBD1	TRBJ2-7	16	TRBV19
TGCGCCAGCAGCTTTCGGGACAGTTCCACCGGGGAGCTGTTTTTT	CASSFRDSSTGELFF	-	TRBD1	TRBJ2-2	15	TRBV5-1
TGTGCCAGCAGTTTATCTGCAATCAACACTGAAGCTTTCTTT	CASSLSAINTEAFF	few	-	TRBJ1-1	14	TRBV27
TGTGCCAGCAGTGAATGGCCAGGGGGCTCGAGGGGTTTTAGCAATCAGCCCCAGCATTTT	CASSEWPGGSRGFSNQPQHF	few	TRBD1	TRBJ1-5	20	TRBV2
TGTGCCAGTAGTTCAAACCGAACCCCACAAAGGGGTTGGAATCAGCCCCAGCATTTT	CASSSNRTPQRGWNQPQHF	few	-	TRBJ1-5	19	TRBV19